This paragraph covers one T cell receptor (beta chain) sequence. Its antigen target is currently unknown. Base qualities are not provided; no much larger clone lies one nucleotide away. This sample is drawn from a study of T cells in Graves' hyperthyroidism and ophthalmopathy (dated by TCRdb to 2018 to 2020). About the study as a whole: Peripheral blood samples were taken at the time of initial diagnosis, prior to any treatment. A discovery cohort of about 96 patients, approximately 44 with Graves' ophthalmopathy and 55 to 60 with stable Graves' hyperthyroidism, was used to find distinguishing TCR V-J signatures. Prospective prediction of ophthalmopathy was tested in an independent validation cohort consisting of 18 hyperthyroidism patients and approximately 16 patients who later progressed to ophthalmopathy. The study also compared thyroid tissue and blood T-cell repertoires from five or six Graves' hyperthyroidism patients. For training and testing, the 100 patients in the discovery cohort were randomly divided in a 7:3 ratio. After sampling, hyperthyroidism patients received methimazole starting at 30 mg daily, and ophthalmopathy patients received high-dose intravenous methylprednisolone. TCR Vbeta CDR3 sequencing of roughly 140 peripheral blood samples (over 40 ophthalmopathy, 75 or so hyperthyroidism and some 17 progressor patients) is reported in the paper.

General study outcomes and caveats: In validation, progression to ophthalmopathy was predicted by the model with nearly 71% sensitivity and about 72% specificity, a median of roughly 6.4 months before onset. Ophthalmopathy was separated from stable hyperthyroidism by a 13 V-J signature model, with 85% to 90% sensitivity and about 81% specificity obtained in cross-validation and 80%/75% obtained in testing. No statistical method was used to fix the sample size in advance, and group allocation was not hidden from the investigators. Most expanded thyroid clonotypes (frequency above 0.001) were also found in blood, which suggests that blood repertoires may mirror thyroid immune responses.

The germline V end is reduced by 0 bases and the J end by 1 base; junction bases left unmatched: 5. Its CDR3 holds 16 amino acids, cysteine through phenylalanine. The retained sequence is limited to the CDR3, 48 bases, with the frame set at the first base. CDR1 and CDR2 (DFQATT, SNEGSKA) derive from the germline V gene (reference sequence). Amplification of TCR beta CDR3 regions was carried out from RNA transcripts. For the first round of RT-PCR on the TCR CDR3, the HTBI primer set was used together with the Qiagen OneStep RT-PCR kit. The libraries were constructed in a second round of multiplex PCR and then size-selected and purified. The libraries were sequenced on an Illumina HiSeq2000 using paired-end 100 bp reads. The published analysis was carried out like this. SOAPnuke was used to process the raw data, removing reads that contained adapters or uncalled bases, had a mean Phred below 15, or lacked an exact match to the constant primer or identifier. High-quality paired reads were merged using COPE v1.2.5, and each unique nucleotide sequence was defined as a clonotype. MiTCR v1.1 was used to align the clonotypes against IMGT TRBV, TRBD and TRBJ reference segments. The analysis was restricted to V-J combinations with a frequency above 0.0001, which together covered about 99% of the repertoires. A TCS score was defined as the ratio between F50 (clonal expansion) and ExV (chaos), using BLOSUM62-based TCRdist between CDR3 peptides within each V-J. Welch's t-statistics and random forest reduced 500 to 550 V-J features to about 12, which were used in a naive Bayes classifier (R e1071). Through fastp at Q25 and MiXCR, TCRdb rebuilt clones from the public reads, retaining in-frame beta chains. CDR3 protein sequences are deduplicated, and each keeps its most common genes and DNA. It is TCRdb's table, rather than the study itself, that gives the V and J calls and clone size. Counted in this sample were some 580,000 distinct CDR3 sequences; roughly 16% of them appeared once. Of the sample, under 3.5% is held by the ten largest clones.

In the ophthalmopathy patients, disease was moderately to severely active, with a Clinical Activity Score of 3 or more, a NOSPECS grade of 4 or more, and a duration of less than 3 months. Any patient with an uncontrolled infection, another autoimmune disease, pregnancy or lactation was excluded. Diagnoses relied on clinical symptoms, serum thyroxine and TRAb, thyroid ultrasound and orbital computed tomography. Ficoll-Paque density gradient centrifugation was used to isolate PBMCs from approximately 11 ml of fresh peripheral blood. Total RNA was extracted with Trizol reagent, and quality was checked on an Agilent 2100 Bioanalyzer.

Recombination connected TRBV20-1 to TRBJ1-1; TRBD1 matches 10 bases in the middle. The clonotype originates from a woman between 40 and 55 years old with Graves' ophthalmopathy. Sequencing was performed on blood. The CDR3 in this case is CSARETGTGANTEAFF. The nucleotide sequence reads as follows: TGCAGTGCTAGAGAAACCGGGACAGGGGCGAACACTGAAGCTTTCTTT.